This is a list of T cell receptor beta chains from one sample in a study of T cell changes during pregnancy in multiple sclerosis. Sequencing was performed with immunoSEQ multiplex PCR; in TCRdb, only in-frame clones are kept and a portion is missing. Among tens of thousands of clones listed, 85% to 95% were seen once. The starting material was peripheral blood, obtained in the first trimester of pregnancy. The receptors here all came from a female donor in good health, enrolled as a control in a pregnancy study. The CDR3 runs from the conserved cysteine through the conserved F or W. The order of the fields is clone size, CDR3 length, J gene, D gene, V gene, CDR3 DNA, CDR3 protein. The D gene is left open where the match is weak. Some rows have no size entry. The others give once, few or many, or a class for an expanded clone.

clone_size: .; cdr3_length: 14; j_call: TRBJ2-7; d_call: TRBD1; v_call: TRBV18; cdr3_nt: TGTGCCAGCACAAACGGGGCAGGGGGCGTCGAGCAGTACTTC; cdr3_aa: CASTNGAGGVEQYF
clone_size: .; cdr3_length: 14; j_call: TRBJ1-1; d_call: TRBD1; v_call: TRBV7-2; cdr3_nt: TGTGCCAGCAGCCCCCGACAGGGGAACACTGAAGCTTTCTTT; cdr3_aa: CASSPRQGNTEAFF
clone_size: .; cdr3_length: 17; j_call: TRBJ2-5; d_call: TRBD2; v_call: TRBV27; cdr3_nt: TGTGCCAGCAGTTTCTCCAGACTAGCGGGGGACGAGAAGACCCAGTACTTC; cdr3_aa: CASSFSRLAGDEKTQYF
clone_size: .; cdr3_length: 17; j_call: TRBJ2-2; d_call: TRBD1; v_call: TRBV18; cdr3_nt: TGTGCCAGCTCACCTTGGGACAGGGGGCTTGGCACCGGGGAGCTGTTTTTT; cdr3_aa: CASSPWDRGLGTGELFF
clone_size: .; cdr3_length: 16; j_call: TRBJ2-3; d_call: TRBD2; v_call: TRBV4-1; cdr3_nt: TGCGCCAGCTCCCAGCCACTAGCGGGGAGCACAGATACGCAGTATTTT; cdr3_aa: CASSQPLAGSTDTQYF
clone_size: .; cdr3_length: 15; j_call: TRBJ2-2; d_call: TRBD1; v_call: TRBV7-9; cdr3_nt: TGTGCCAGCAGCCCCAGGGACAGGGGGACCGGGGAGCTGTTTTTT; cdr3_aa: CASSPRDRGTGELFF
clone_size: .; cdr3_length: 14; j_call: TRBJ2-1; d_call: TRBD2; v_call: TRBV7-7; cdr3_nt: TGTGCTAGCAGCCGACTAGCCAGCTACAATGAGCAGTTCTTC; cdr3_aa: CASSRLASYNEQFF
clone_size: .; cdr3_length: 15; j_call: TRBJ1-5; d_call: .; v_call: TRBV4-3; cdr3_nt: TGCGCCAGCAGCCCCATGAGACAGGCCAATCAGCCCCAGCATTTT; cdr3_aa: CASSPMRQANQPQHF
clone_size: .; cdr3_length: 13; j_call: TRBJ1-1; d_call: .; v_call: TRBV18; cdr3_nt: TGTGCCAGCTCACCACTGGGACTTTCTGAAGCTTTCTTT; cdr3_aa: CASSPLGLSEAFF
clone_size: .; cdr3_length: 13; j_call: TRBJ2-1; d_call: .; v_call: TRBV19; cdr3_nt: TGTGCCAGTAGCCTGGGGGCGAAAAATGAGCAGTTCTTC; cdr3_aa: CASSLGAKNEQFF
clone_size: .; cdr3_length: 13; j_call: TRBJ2-3; d_call: TRBD1; v_call: TRBV6-1; cdr3_nt: TGTGCCAGCAGAGACAGGGGGGTGGGTACGCAGTATTTT; cdr3_aa: CASRDRGVGTQYF
clone_size: .; cdr3_length: 13; j_call: TRBJ1-1; d_call: .; v_call: TRBV29-1; cdr3_nt: TGCAGCGCCCTTGAGAGATTGAACACTGAAGCTTTCTTT; cdr3_aa: CSALERLNTEAFF
clone_size: .; cdr3_length: 16; j_call: TRBJ2-7; d_call: .; v_call: TRBV18; cdr3_nt: TGTGCCAGCTCACCCCGCTTTGGGCAGGGAGGCTACGAGCAGTACTTC; cdr3_aa: CASSPRFGQGGYEQYF
clone_size: .; cdr3_length: 16; j_call: TRBJ2-3; d_call: TRBD2; v_call: TRBV11-2; cdr3_nt: TGTGCCAGCAGCTTAAGTAGCGGGGGGGTAACAGATACGCAGTATTTT; cdr3_aa: CASSLSSGGVTDTQYF
clone_size: .; cdr3_length: 15; j_call: TRBJ1-1; d_call: TRBD1; v_call: TRBV7-6; cdr3_nt: TGTGCCAGCAGCCAGCTGGGACAGGGGGTTACTGAAGCTTTCTTT; cdr3_aa: CASSQLGQGVTEAFF
clone_size: once; cdr3_length: 15; j_call: TRBJ1-5; d_call: TRBD1; v_call: TRBV30; cdr3_nt: TGTGCCTGGAATGGCAGGGGGTTAAGCAATCAGCCCCAGCATTTT; cdr3_aa: CAWNGRGLSNQPQHF
clone_size: .; cdr3_length: 20; j_call: TRBJ2-1; d_call: .; v_call: TRBV12-2; cdr3_nt: TGTGCAAGTCGCTTATGGCGCATAGTGCTGGCTAGCCAACAGGGCCATGAGCAGTTCTTC; cdr3_aa: CASRLWRIVLASQQGHEQFF
clone_size: .; cdr3_length: 13; j_call: TRBJ1-1; d_call: .; v_call: TRBV7-2; cdr3_nt: TGTGCCAGCAGCTTAAGCGGGGACACTGAAGCTTTCTTT; cdr3_aa: CASSLSGDTEAFF
clone_size: .; cdr3_length: 13; j_call: TRBJ2-3; d_call: TRBD1; v_call: TRBV9; cdr3_nt: TGTGCCAGCAGCGTCGGGACAGGGGTGGCGCAGTATTTT; cdr3_aa: CASSVGTGVAQYF
clone_size: .; cdr3_length: 14; j_call: TRBJ1-5; d_call: .; v_call: TRBV28; cdr3_nt: TGTGCCAGCTCGGAGGGCTTTAGCAATCAGCCCCAGCATTTT; cdr3_aa: CASSEGFSNQPQHF
clone_size: .; cdr3_length: 16; j_call: TRBJ1-2; d_call: .; v_call: TRBV15; cdr3_nt: TGTGCCACCAGAGACCCCTCCTACCAAAGAGGCTATGGCTACACCTTC; cdr3_aa: CATRDPSYQRGYGYTF
clone_size: .; cdr3_length: 16; j_call: TRBJ2-7; d_call: .; v_call: TRBV28; cdr3_nt: TGTGCCAGCAGTTCCTACATAGAAGGGGGTTCCTACGAGCAGTACTTC; cdr3_aa: CASSSYIEGGSYEQYF
clone_size: .; cdr3_length: 13; j_call: TRBJ1-6; d_call: TRBD1; v_call: TRBV7-2; cdr3_nt: TGTGCCAGCAGCCCAGACAGGGATTCACCCCTCCACTTT; cdr3_aa: CASSPDRDSPLHF
clone_size: .; cdr3_length: 16; j_call: TRBJ1-4; d_call: .; v_call: TRBV5-8; cdr3_nt: TGTGCCAGCAGCTTGGGGCAGTCGAACCATAATGAAAAACTGTTTTTT; cdr3_aa: CASSLGQSNHNEKLFF
clone_size: once; cdr3_length: 15; j_call: TRBJ1-5; d_call: TRBD1; v_call: TRBV19; cdr3_nt: TGTGCCAGTAGATATCCGGGACAGGGGAACCAGCCCCAGCATTTT; cdr3_aa: CASRYPGQGNQPQHF
clone_size: .; cdr3_length: 16; j_call: TRBJ1-1; d_call: TRBD1; v_call: TRBV6-1; cdr3_nt: TGTGCCAGCAGTGATTGGGAAGGGGACAGGAACACTGAAGCTTTCTTT; cdr3_aa: CASSDWEGDRNTEAFF